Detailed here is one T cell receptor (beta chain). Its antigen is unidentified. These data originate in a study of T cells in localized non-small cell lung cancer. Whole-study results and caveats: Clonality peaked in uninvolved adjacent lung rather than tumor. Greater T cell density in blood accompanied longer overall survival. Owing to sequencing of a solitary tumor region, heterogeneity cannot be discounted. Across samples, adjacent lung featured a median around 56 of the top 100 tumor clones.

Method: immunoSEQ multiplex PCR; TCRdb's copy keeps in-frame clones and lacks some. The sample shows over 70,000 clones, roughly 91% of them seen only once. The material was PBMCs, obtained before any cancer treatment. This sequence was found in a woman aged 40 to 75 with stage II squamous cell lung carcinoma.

The CDR3 spells CASSSRTPRIDGYTF. As DNA, the CDR3 is TGCGCCAGCAGCTCTCGGACACCCAGAATAGATGGCTACACCTTC. The rearrangement uses TRBV5-1 and TRBJ1-2; tentatively, D is TRBD1 (5 bases). Trimming cost V 3 bases and J 6 bases, with 18 bases left between them. The CDR3 runs 15 residues. Germline V gene data show CDR1 as SGHRS and CDR2 as YFSETQ.